The T cell receptor (beta chain) under discussion was sequenced for a study of T cell responses to AZD1222 COVID-19 vaccine. Study conclusions and caveats: Researchers took repertoire samples only after the peak T cell response had come. Mostly white British, mostly female donors; authors suggested clonal diversity may be underestimated. Only six people who got AZD1222 tested seropositive at baseline.

Method: immunoSEQ multiplex PCR; TCRdb's copy keeps in-frame clones and lacks some. The data contain about 110,000 clones, around 88% of them singletons. For this clone: Its antigen is undetermined.

The receptor was isolated from an adult who received the AZD1222 COVID-19 vaccine. The sample in question was peripheral blood, obtained 28 days after the second AZD1222 dose.

The CDR3 sequence is CASSFRVGQPQHF. In DNA form, the CDR3 reads TGTGCCAGCAGTTTCAGGGTGGGTCAGCCCCAGCATTTT. This sequence joins TRBV27 and TRBJ1-5, with D perhaps matching TRBD1 (5 bases). There are 13 residues in the CDR3. Germline-derived CDR1 and CDR2 are MNHEY and SMNVEV (reference sequence). Trimming cost V 3 bases and J 6 bases, with 9 bases left between them.